The clone carrying this T cell receptor beta chain was counted many times. Its antigen is as yet unknown. This entry is derived from a study of T cells in Graves' hyperthyroidism and ophthalmopathy. General study results and limits: Ophthalmopathy was told apart from stable hyperthyroidism by a 13 V-J model.

CDR3 length equals 14 residues. Trimming took off 3 bases at V and 5 bases at J, with 11 bases between the two ends. Researchers took RNA transcripts and amplified the TCR beta CDR3 regions from them. When the TCR CDR3 underwent first-round RT-PCR, the HTBI primer set was used. MiXCR, applied by TCRdb to the multiplex PCR reads, yields one record per CDR3 protein. The profile shows about 600,000 distinct CDR3 sequences, 13% to 15% of them singletons. The source material was blood. This TCR came from a woman between 50 and 59 years old with Graves' ophthalmopathy. The chain has TRBV12-3 or TRBV12-4 and TRBJ2-1; possibly TRBD1 for D (6 bases). CDR3: CASSLDSYNNEQFF. Written as DNA, the CDR3 is TGTGCCAGCAGTTTGGACAGTTATAACAATGAGCAGTTCTTC.